Included here is one TCR beta chain sequence, with context. Its antigen remains unknown. One end of the junction fails to match germline, which may point to a read error. This CDR3 comprises 15 residues. Per the germline V gene, CDR1 is MNHEY and CDR2 is SVGAGI. This sample is part of a study of T cell responses to AZD1222 COVID-19 vaccine. Findings of the study overall: It was only after the peak T cell response that any repertoires were sampled. Reportedly, nearly half the spike-specific TCRs target unmutated variant regions. The donors showed a predominance of white British ancestry and of females, with possible underestimation of clonal diversity.

Sequencing used immunoSEQ multiplex PCR; TCRdb keeps in-frame clones, though not all of them. The repertoire holds 130,000 or so clones, with more than 70% as singletons. The V and J genes are TRBV6-5 and TRBJ1-2; 9 bases align to TRBD1. This sequence originates from an adult in good health. Specimen: peripheral blood, collected on day 0 of AZD1222 vaccination. The CDR3 sequence: CASTYLTDRGYGYTF. In nucleotides, the CDR3 is TGTGCCAGCACTTACCTAACGGACAGGGGCTATGGCTACACCTTC.